This TCR beta chain originates from a study of CXCR3-negative and CXCR3-positive naive CD8 T cells. Study findings and constraints: The TRBV-TRBJ usage of naive CXCR3-negative and CXCR3-positive cells was similar, but that of memory cells differed. CXCR3 expression partially decreased after cryopreservation; most assays used fresh PBMCs.

There are 18 residues in the CDR3. CDR1 MNHEY and CDR2 SVGAGI come from the germline V gene. Using triplicate sorts, a few hundred thousand cells were collected each time from every CD8+ T cell subset. Carrying UMI labels, the TRB cDNA libraries were prepared through 5' RACE. TCRdb reprocessed the 5' RACE reads and reports one entry per CDR3 protein, with no DNA. The sample data list about 56,000 distinct CDR3 sequences. As concerns this clonotype: Its antigen is currently unknown.

The sequenced sample was memory CD8+ T cells from blood. The chain employs TRBV6-5 and TRBJ2-3; the D call from TCRdb, TRBD1, cannot be confirmed without DNA. The clonotype comes from a human donor in good health. Some clones in this sample may be carry-over from other donors' samples. Here the CDR3 reads CASSPPGTGLGFTDTQYF.